This T cell receptor (beta chain) was captured by sequencing in a study of blood T cell repertoires in COVID-19. This clone was observed a handful of times. Profiled with immunoSEQ multiplex PCR; TCRdb holds only in-frame clones, not every one. The data hold approximately 93,000 clones, with 75% to 90% observed a single time. The sample was peripheral blood. The receptor comes from a middle-aged man with active or convalescent COVID-19.

The CDR3 region is CASSYGGYYYEQYF. CDR3 bases: TGTGCCAGCAGTTATGGGGGCTACTACTACGAGCAGTACTTC. V and J are TRBV6-2 or TRBV6-3 and TRBJ2-7; D may be TRBD1 (6 bases). Germline assignment: CDR1 MNHEY and CDR2 SVGEGT. The CDR3 totals 14 residues. V was pared by 3 bases and J by 3 bases, with 12 bases between.